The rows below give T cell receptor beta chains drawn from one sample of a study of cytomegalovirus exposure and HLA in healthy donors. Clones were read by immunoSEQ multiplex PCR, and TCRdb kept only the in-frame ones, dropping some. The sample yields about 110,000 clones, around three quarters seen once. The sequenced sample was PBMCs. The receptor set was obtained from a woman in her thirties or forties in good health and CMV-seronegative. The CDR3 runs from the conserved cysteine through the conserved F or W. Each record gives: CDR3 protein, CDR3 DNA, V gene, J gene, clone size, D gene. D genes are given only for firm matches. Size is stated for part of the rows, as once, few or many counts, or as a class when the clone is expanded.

CASSVSGTVYEQYF,TGTGCCAGCAGCGTGTCCGGGACAGTATACGAGCAGTACTTC,TRBV9,TRBJ2-7,few,TRBD1
CASSWGTGPYEQYF,TGTGCCAGCAGCTGGGGGACAGGGCCCTACGAGCAGTACTTC,TRBV7-2,TRBJ2-7,NA,TRBD1
CASRGQRGTEAFF,TGTGCCAGCAGGGGACAAAGAGGGACTGAAGCTTTCTTT,TRBV7-2,TRBJ1-1,once,NA
CASSLGQLSNQPQHF,TGTGCCAGCAGCTTGGGACAGCTTAGCAATCAGCCCCAGCATTTT,TRBV5-8,TRBJ1-5,NA,NA
CASSLVSGEAYTIYF,TGTGCCAGCAGCTTGGTTTCGGGGGAGGCGTACACCATATATTTT,TRBV5-5,TRBJ1-3,NA,NA
CASGLAGENEQFF,TGTGCCAGCGGGCTAGCGGGAGAGAATGAGCAGTTCTTC,TRBV11-3,TRBJ2-1,NA,TRBD2
CASSLAGNTEAFF,TGTGCCAGCAGTTTAGCAGGGAACACTGAAGCTTTCTTT,TRBV27,TRBJ1-1,NA,NA
CASSLLQGGQTQYF,TGCGCCAGCAGCTTGTTACAGGGTGGACAGACCCAGTACTTC,TRBV5-1,TRBJ2-5,NA,NA
CASSSRLALNTGELFF,TGTGCCAGCAGCTCGCGACTAGCACTGAACACCGGGGAGCTGTTTTTT,TRBV11-3,TRBJ2-2,NA,TRBD2
CASSQGSGNLNEQFF,TGTGCCAGCAGTCAAGGGTCGGGGAATCTCAATGAGCAGTTCTTC,TRBV6-5,TRBJ2-1,NA,NA
CASRKQHNTEAFF,TGTGCCAGTAGAAAACAGCATAACACTGAAGCTTTCTTT,TRBV19,TRBJ1-1,NA,NA
CASRDGGDGNEQFF,TGTGCCAGCAGGGACGGGGGAGACGGCAATGAGCAGTTCTTC,TRBV6-5,TRBJ2-1,NA,NA
CASSPDGYGYTF,TGTGCCAGCAGCCCCGACGGGTATGGCTACACCTTC,TRBV7-2,TRBJ1-2,NA,NA
CATLSRGGHNEQFF,TGTGCCACCTTAAGCAGGGGTGGGCACAATGAGCAGTTCTTC,TRBV19,TRBJ2-1,NA,NA
CASSLPANRASGAEYF,TGCGCCAGCAGCTTGCCGGCAAATAGGGCTAGCGGGGCGGAGTACTTC,TRBV5-1,TRBJ2-7,NA,TRBD2